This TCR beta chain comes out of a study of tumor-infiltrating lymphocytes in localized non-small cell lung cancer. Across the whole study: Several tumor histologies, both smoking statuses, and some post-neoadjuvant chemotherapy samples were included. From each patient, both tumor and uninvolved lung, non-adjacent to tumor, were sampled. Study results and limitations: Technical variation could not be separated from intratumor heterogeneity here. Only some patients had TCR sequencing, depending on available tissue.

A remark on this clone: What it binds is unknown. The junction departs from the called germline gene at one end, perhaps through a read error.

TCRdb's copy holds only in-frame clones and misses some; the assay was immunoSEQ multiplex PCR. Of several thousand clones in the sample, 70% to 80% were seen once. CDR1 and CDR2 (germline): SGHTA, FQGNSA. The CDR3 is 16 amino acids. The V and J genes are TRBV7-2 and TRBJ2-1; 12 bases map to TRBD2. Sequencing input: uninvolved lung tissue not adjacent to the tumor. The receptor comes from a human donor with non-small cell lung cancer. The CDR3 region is CASSVASGGAYNEQFF. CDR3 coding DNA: TGTGCCAGCAGCGTAGCTAGCGGGGGGGCCTACAATGAGCAGTTCTTC.